This T cell receptor beta chain is from a study of CD8 T cells in Susac syndrome. Study-wide results and caveats: The relatively small number of individuals in the TCR sequencing and HLA analysis was acknowledged by the study.

TCR beta sequencing was performed on blood CD8+ and CD4+ T cells. Treatment-naive patients with stable or active relapsing-remitting disease were the multiple sclerosis controls. A few counts support this clonotype. Its cognate antigen is unknown. The V gene's germline CDR1 is MNHEY and CDR2 SVGEGT. Trimming took 8 bases from V and 4 from J, leaving 12 bases between them. The CDR3 has 13 amino acids. cDNA came from about 0.5 to 1 ug RNA primed by random hexamers. An immunoSEQ multiplex PCR amplified TCR beta CDR3 over 54 Vbeta and 13 Jbeta. One entry per CDR3 protein results from TCRdb running MiXCR on the immunoSEQ multiplex PCR reads. The sample has roughly 300,000 distinct CDR3 sequences, about 88% seen once; the top ten hold around 0.12%.

Sequenced: CD8+ T cells from PBMCs. This chain connects TRBV6-2 or TRBV6-3 to TRBJ2-1; D may correspond to TRBD1 or TRBD2 (5 bases each). This clonotype originated in a human donor with multiple sclerosis. CDR3 nucleotide sequence: TGTGCCAGCGGGGCGGGTTGGTACAATGAGCAGTTCTTC. Its translation: CASGAGWYNEQFF.